This T cell receptor (beta chain) was obtained from a study of spatial heterogeneity in lung cancer. TCRdb re-analysed the 5' RACE reads in MiXCR, keeping a single row per CDR3 protein. Here the sample spans 8,500 to 14,000 distinct CDR3 sequences, about 4% being singletons. Indicated time point: sample taken at primary tumor resection. The input material, whole RNA from tumor, nontumor lung or frozen PBMC, was sequenced unsorted. In this sample, this clonotype is medium-sized. Germline V CDR1 and CDR2: WSHSY, SAAADI. The CDR3 is 13 residues long. V was trimmed by 0 bases and J by 10 bases, leaving 10 bases between them.

Sequencing was performed on normal lung tissue next to the tumor, taken at surgery. This chain connects TRBV10-2 to TRBJ2-1; no clear D. The sequence was collected from a male donor with early-stage non-small cell lung cancer. The CDR3 DNA follows: TGCGCCAGCAGTGAGTCGATATCAGGAGAGCAGTTCTTC. It encodes CASSESISGEQFF.